This T cell receptor beta chain was retrieved from a study of T-cell reconstitution after alpha-beta-depleted transplantation in children. V trimming: 3 bases; J trimming: 3 bases; junction bases outside the gene matches: 12. Per germline, CDR1 SGHRS and CDR2 YFSETQ. The CDR3 consists of 19 residues. In its sample, this clonotype was seen many times. It was with unique molecular identifiers that the TCRbeta library was prepared. From the PCR reads, TCRdb called clonotypes with MiXCR, one entry per CDR3 protein. The data contain fewer than 120,000 distinct CDR3 sequences, approximately 10% of them singletons.

The rearrangement links TRBV5-1 to TRBJ2-2; 12 bases map to TRBD2. The sequence came from a human donor who donated a stem cell graft to a child with acute lymphoblastic leukemia. The sample in question was PBMCs from the stem cell graft donor, obtained from the stem cell graft. The CDR3 DNA reads as TGCGCCAGCAGCTCCGTCCCGACTAGCGGGAGAAGTTACACCGGGGAGCTGTTTTTT. Protein sequence: CASSSVPTSGRSYTGELFF. The complete variable domain, with remaining parts taken from reference TRBV5-1 and TRBJ2-2, reads KAGVTQTPRYLIKTRGQQVTLSCSPISGHRSVSWYQQTPGQGLQFLFEYFSETQRNKGNFPGRFSGRQFSNSRSEMNVSTLELGDSALYLCASSSVPTSGRSYTGELFFGEGSRLTVL.